The 10 T cell receptor beta chains reported below all come from one sample, sequenced in a study of vaccination and CD4 T cells after COVID-19. Oncomine TCR Beta short-read sequencing was applied to DNA from cultured CD4+ T cells. TCRdb reprocessed the PCR reads with MiXCR, giving one entry per CDR3 protein. The table records roughly 20,000 distinct CDR3 sequences, 55% to 65% of them present only once. These receptors' targets are unknown. This sample's treatment: roughly 11-day PBMC culture with coronavirus spike peptide pools or control peptides (ViraFEST assay). The sample here was CD4+ T cells from blood, cultured in vitro, taken before SARS-CoV-2 vaccination. Receptors were obtained from a human donor who received a COVID-19 vaccine.

As concerns this clonotype: Since no conserved phenylalanine or tryptophan closes the CDR3, a read error is the likely cause. The rearrangement links TRBV15 to TRBJ1-5; D gene uncertain. V was clipped by 2 bases and J by 2 bases, with 10 bases between them. The CDR3 is 15 residues long. The germline CDR1 and CDR2 sequences are LNHNV and YYDKDF (reference sequence). CDR3 in DNA: TGTGCCACCAGCAGACGTCGGGGTGGCAATCAGCCCCAGCATCTT. Protein product: CATSRRRGGNQPQHL.

The chain carries TRBV6-7 and TRBJ1-5; TRBD1 might be the D (6 bases). TRBV6-7 belongs to the ORF category, with a function that is uncertain. The CDR3 is 13 amino acids. V lost 8 bases and J lost 5, with 13 bases in between. DNA of the CDR3: TGTGCCAGCTTACACAGGGTCGATCAGCCCCAGCATTTT. Translated, it gives CASLHRVDQPQHF.

This sequence joins TRBV6-1 and TRBJ2-5; perhaps TRBD2 as D (7 bases). Between the trimmed V and J ends, which lost 7 bases and 5 bases, there was a span of 32 bases. This CDR3 region has 19 residues. CDR1 is MNHNS, CDR2 SASEGT, per germline. The CDR3 coding sequence is TGTGCCAGCATCAAATTCAGGAGGGAGGGGGAAGAGGCAGAGGAGACCCAGTACTTC. Encoded protein: CASIKFRREGEEAEETQYF.

This chain uses TRBV10-3 with TRBJ2-3; the match to TRBD1 covers 8 bases. Germline V gives CDR1 ENHRY, CDR2 SYGVKD. V dropped 4 bases and J dropped 3; count of bases not matched to a gene: 3. The CDR3 has 14 residues. The CDR3 protein is CAISGDRGTDTQYF. CDR3 nucleotide sequence: TGTGCCATCAGTGGTGACAGGGGTACAGATACGCAGTATTTT.

The chain joins TRBV19 to TRBJ1-2, with TRBD1 identical over 8 bases. V shed 2 bases and J 8 bases; nucleotides not matched to a gene: 10. The germline V gene has CDR1 LNHDA and CDR2 SQIVND (reference sequence). The length of the CDR3 is 15 residues. The CDR3 sequence is CASSIKAGGAEGYTF. CDR3 bases: TGTGCCAGTAGTATAAAGGCAGGGGGCGCGGAAGGCTACACCTTC.

The V and J genes are TRBV25-1 and TRBJ2-1; D is uncertain. CDR1 is MGHDK, CDR2 SYGVNS, per germline. The CDR3 extends over 12 amino acids. V gave up 8 bases and J gave up 4 bases, with 9 bases separating them. In nucleotides, the CDR3 is TGTGCCAGCGGAGATCGATACAATGAGCAGTTCTTC. Translated, it gives CASGDRYNEQFF.

This chain links TRBV5-6 with TRBJ2-7, with 10 positions matching TRBD2. J was trimmed by 0 bases and V by 4 bases; bases with no gene match: 7. Germline loops: CDR1 SGHDT, CDR2 YYEEEE. This CDR3 is 16 amino acids long. The CDR3 DNA reads as TGTGCCAGCAGCCTCGGACTAGCGGAGCCCTCCTACGAGCAGTACTTC. The encoded protein is CASSLGLAEPSYEQYF.

The CDR3 protein is CASSLAGGGYNSPLHF. DNA for the CDR3: TGTGCCAGCAGCTTAGCAGGAGGGGGCTATAATTCACCCCTCCACTTT. The chain links TRBV7-2 to TRBJ1-6, with D perhaps TRBD1 (6 bases). The CDR3 is 16 residues long. Germline V gene lookup returns CDR1 SGHTA and CDR2 FQGNSA. Trimming pared 0 bases from V and 3 bases from J, leaving 9 bases between.

In nucleotides, the CDR3 is TGTGCCAGCAGTTTAGCGCTTGGGGGTGGACAGCCCCAGCATTTT. The encoded protein is CASSLALGGGQPQHF. The chain joins TRBV12-3 or TRBV12-4 to TRBJ1-5, with a weak D call TRBD1 (5 bases). This CDR3 is built from 15 residues. Trimming cost V 0 bases and J 7 bases, with 13 bases left between them.

The CDR3 bases are TGTGCCAGCAGTAAACGGGTCTCGAACTATGGCTACACCTTC. Translation: CASSKRVSNYGYTF. V is TRBV6-1 and J is TRBJ1-2; D is unclear. The CDR3 runs 14 residues. The V gene's germline CDR1 is MNHNS and CDR2 SASEGT. Trimming removed 5 bases from V and 2 bases from J, with 12 bases in between.